Below are 4 T cell receptor beta chains sequenced from a single sample in a study of T cells in Graves' hyperthyroidism and ophthalmopathy. RNA transcripts gave rise to amplified TCR beta CDR3 regions. The primer set for the first-round RT-PCR of the TCR CDR3 was HTBI. TCRdb used MiXCR to reprocess the multiplex PCR reads, holding one entry per CDR3 protein. The table includes about half a million distinct CDR3 sequences, roughly 22% detected once. The specimen sequenced was blood. The receptors shown here come from a woman in her seventies with Graves' ophthalmopathy.

CDR3 coding DNA: TGTGCCAGCAGCTTAGTCCAGAGCCCAGGCTACACCTTC. Amino acid sequence: CASSLVQSPGYTF. V and J are TRBV13 and TRBJ1-2; no clear D. The length of the CDR3 is 13 residues. Germline V CDR1 and CDR2: PRHDT, FYEKMQ (reference sequence). Trimming left V 1 base short and J 8 bases short, with 11 bases between.

The chain recombines TRBV6-5 with TRBJ1-5; D is unclear. Germline assignment: CDR1 MNHEY and CDR2 SVGAGI. V lost 2 bases and J lost 6, with 17 bases in between. The CDR3 sequence is 16 residues long. The CDR3 region is CASSYPAGLVSQPQHF. For the CDR3, the DNA is TGTGCCAGCAGTTACCCAGCGGGGTTGGTTTCTCAGCCCCAGCATTTT.

This clonotype has ten or more counts. The chain combines TRBV28 with TRBJ1-1; 8 nucleotides line up with TRBD1. With V trimmed by 6 bases and J by 5 bases, 8 bases remained unmatched. The germline V gene encodes CDR1 MDHEN and CDR2 SYDVKM. The CDR3 has 14 residues. CDR3 amino acids: CASRVGQGGTEAFF. In DNA, the CDR3 is TGTGCCAGCAGGGTAGGACAGGGAGGGACTGAAGCTTTCTTT.

This chain joins TRBV10-3 and TRBJ2-6; 8 bases are a match to TRBD1. Trimming cost V 2 bases and J 0 bases; bases outside gene matches: 9. This CDR3 is built from 19 residues. CDR1 and CDR2 (germline): ENHRY, SYGVKD. The CDR3 here is CAISERTGTGSSGANVLTF. The CDR3 DNA reads as TGTGCCATCAGTGAGCGAACCGGGACAGGCAGCTCTGGGGCCAACGTCCTGACTTTC.